This TCR beta chain was sequenced in a study of T cell changes during pregnancy in multiple sclerosis. Trimming took off 8 bases at V and 1 base at J, with 15 bases between the two ends. CDR3 length: 15 amino acids. In germline, CDR1 is MDHEN, CDR2 SYDVKM. Measured with immunoSEQ multiplex PCR; TCRdb has only the in-frame clones, and not every one. The profile shows 40,000 to 50,000 clones, more than 85% of them singletons. This clone appeared a single time. V is TRBV28 and J is TRBJ1-5; tentatively, D is TRBD1 (6 bases). Sequenced here: CD4+ T cells from peripheral blood mononuclear cells, sampled after pregnancy. This sequence was found in a female donor in good health, enrolled as a control in a pregnancy study. The CDR3 sequence: CASGVGGGSNQPQHF. The CDR3 DNA sequence: TGTGCCAGCGGTGTGGGAGGGGGGAGCAATCAGCCCCAGCATTTT.